The 24 T cell receptor beta chains in this list originate from one sample, sequenced in a study of glioma-infiltrating T cells. TCR alpha and beta CDR3 regions were amplified from RNA using iRepertoire nested multiplex PCR. TCRdb ran MiXCR on the multiplex PCR reads and lists one entry per CDR3 protein. The sample shows about 110,000 distinct CDR3 sequences, less than 30% of them seen only once. Sequences were obtained from glioma tissue, nonneoplastic brain tissue, or PBMCs (not recorded which). The receptors here all came from a human donor with low-grade glioma or glioblastoma, undergoing nonglioma brain surgery, or in good health (not recorded which).

This clonotype has ten or more counts. The V call is TRBV15, the J call TRBJ1-5; 8 bases align to TRBD1. V lost 8 bases, J lost 1 base, and 7 bases stayed unmatched. This CDR3 region has 15 residues. Germline V lookup: CDR1 LNHNV, CDR2 YYDKDF (reference sequence). The CDR3 here is CATSRTGQSNQPQHF. The CDR3, as DNA: TGTGCCACCTCTCGGACAGGGCAGAGCAATCAGCCCCAGCATTTT.

This clonotype was seen more than once but under ten times. J is TRBJ2-3 and V is TRBV4-1; 9 positions agree with TRBD1. V lost 4 bases, J lost 2 bases, and 4 bases stayed unmatched. The CDR3 contains 15 residues. Germline values: CDR1 MGHRA, CDR2 YSYEKL. The CDR3: CASSPWTGATDTQYF. The CDR3 DNA follows: TGCGCCAGCAGCCCCTGGACAGGGGCCACAGATACGCAGTATTTT.

Ten or more counts support this clonotype. The rearrangement uses TRBV6-6 and TRBJ1-1; no clear D gene. Germline V CDR1 and CDR2: MNHNY, SVGAGI (reference sequence). The CDR3 runs to 15 residues. The germline V and J ends were trimmed by 0 bases and 8 bases, with 16 bases remaining between them. CDR3 nucleotide sequence: TGTGCCAGCAGTTACTCGAAATTGAGCCTGCGAGAAGCTTTCTTT. Residues: CASSYSKLSLREAFF.

This clonotype was observed at least ten times. The V gene is TRBV15, the J gene TRBJ1-1, with a weak D call TRBD1 (5 bases). The V and J ends lost 3 bases and 7 bases respectively, with 12 bases between them. The CDR3 has 13 amino acids. Germline V lookup: CDR1 LNHNV, CDR2 YYDKDF (reference sequence). The CDR3 sequence is CATSRTRVVEAFF. CDR3 bases: TGTGCCACCAGCAGGACCAGGGTTGTTGAAGCTTTCTTT. The full variable domain, rest sourced from reference TRBV15 and TRBJ1-1, is DAMVIQNPRYQVTQFGKPVTLSCSQTLNHNVMYWYQQKSSQAPKLLFHYYDKDFNNEADTPDNFQSRRPNTSFCFLDIRSPGLGDTAMYLCATSRTRVVEAFFGQGTRLTVV.

This clonotype was counted many times. The rearrangement uses TRBV20-1 and TRBJ2-1, with 7 bases fitting TRBD2. This CDR3 has 14 residues. Trimming at V came to 0 bases and at J to 5 bases, leaving 4 bases not matched to a gene. The germline V gene has CDR1 DFQATT and CDR2 SNEGSKA (reference sequence). CDR3 sequence (DNA): TGCAGTGCTAGAGATATTGGGGGGGACAATGAGCAGTTCTTC. It translates to CSARDIGGDNEQFF.

This clonotype was picked up many times. The chain recombines TRBV7-9 with TRBJ2-7; perhaps TRBD1 as D (5 bases). The CDR3 sequence is 14 residues long. V dropped 4 bases and J dropped 6 bases, with 16 bases sitting between them. Germline V gene lookup returns CDR1 SEHNR and CDR2 FQNEAQ (reference sequence). This chain's CDR3 is CASSSLTAFPEQYF. CDR3 bases: TGTGCCAGCAGCTCCCTGACAGCCTTTCCCGAGCAGTACTTC.

This clonotype was picked up many times. The genes are TRBV20-1 and TRBJ1-2, with TRBD1 as a possible D gene (5 bases). V lost 0 bases and J 2 bases, leaving 13 bases between the germline ends. The CDR3 is made up of 15 amino acids. Germline loops: CDR1 DFQATT, CDR2 SNEGSKA (reference sequence). The CDR3 loop reads CSARDHPTVNYGYTF. Written as DNA, the CDR3 is TGCAGTGCTAGAGATCACCCGACAGTCAACTATGGCTACACCTTC.

This clonotype was seen many times. This chain connects TRBV6-1 to TRBJ2-1; D is possibly TRBD2 (5 bases). V lost 7 bases, J lost 7 bases, and 14 bases lay in between. Per germline, CDR1 MNHNS and CDR2 SASEGT. The length of the CDR3 is 13 residues. The CDR3 DNA reads TGTGCCAGCACCTTCCGAGGGAGAAATGAGCAGTTCTTC. Amino acid sequence: CASTFRGRNEQFF.

Ten or more counts support this clonotype. This chain uses TRBV3-1 with TRBJ1-1; D uncertain. CDR3 length: 13 residues. Trimming removed 1 base from V and 4 bases from J, with 7 bases in between. Germline loops: CDR1 LGHDT, CDR2 YNNKEL (reference sequence). The CDR3 is CASSQGRITEAFF. The CDR3 DNA sequence: TGTGCCAGCAGCCAAGGCAGGATCACTGAAGCTTTCTTT.

The table lists this clonotype with many counts. The rearrangement links TRBV6-2 or TRBV6-3 to TRBJ2-5; D is possibly TRBD2 (6 bases). This CDR3 is 15 amino acids long. Per the germline V gene, CDR1 is MNHEY and CDR2 is SVGEGT. Deletions cut 1 base from V and 2 bases from J, with 11 bases between. DNA for the CDR3: TGTGCCAGCAGTTACTACTCGACTAGTCAAGAGACCCAGTACTTC. It translates to CASSYYSTSQETQYF.

A remark on this clonotype: The junction and the germline gene differ at one end; a read error may be behind it. CDR3 residues: CARSYRQGGNSPLHF. CDR3 DNA: TGTGCCCGCAGTTACAGACAGGGTGGTAATTCACCCCTCCACTTT. V gene TRBV6-5 combines with J gene TRBJ1-6, with 7 bases matching TRBD1. The CDR3 is made up of 15 amino acids. CDR1 is MNHEY, CDR2 SVGAGI, per germline.

The sample holds a few counts of this clonotype. V usage is TRBV10-2 and J usage is TRBJ2-7, with unresolved D. This CDR3 has 15 amino acids. V was shortened by 6 bases and J by 0 bases, with 15 bases between the two germline ends. Germline V gives CDR1 WSHSY, CDR2 SAAADI. The CDR3 DNA follows: TGCGCCAGCAGAGAGCAAACTACCCCCTCCTACGAGCAGTACTTC. Protein product: CASREQTTPSYEQYF.

In nucleotides, the CDR3 is TGCGCCAGCAGCCCGCACCCGGGACAGGGCATATACGAGCAGTACTTC. Its translation is CASSPHPGQGIYEQYF. The chain is built from TRBV4-3 and TRBJ2-7; 9 nucleotides agree with TRBD1. The ends lost 4 bases at V and 4 bases at J; junction bases unmatched: 11. The CDR3 length is 16 residues. Germline V gene lookup returns CDR1 LGHNA and CDR2 YSLEER.

Concerning this clonotype itself: This may be a read error, as it is one base from a much larger clone. CDR3 sequence: CDSSIGLAGGGEQFF. For the CDR3, the DNA is TGTGACAGTAGTATCGGACTAGCGGGAGGCGGTGAGCAGTTCTTC. The genes are TRBV27 and TRBJ2-1, with TRBD2 matching over 14 bases. This CDR3 comprises 15 residues. Germline CDR1 and CDR2: MNHEY and SMNVEV (reference sequence).

This clonotype showed up many times. The chain combines TRBV7-8 with TRBJ1-5, with D tentatively TRBD1 (5 bases). Germline loops: CDR1 SGHVS, CDR2 FQNEAQ. V lost 1 base to trimming and J lost 5 bases, with 15 bases between them. The CDR3 is made up of 16 amino acids. The CDR3 region is CASSLDSRRGYQPQHF. DNA of the CDR3: TGTGCCAGCAGCTTAGACAGCCGGAGGGGTTATCAGCCCCAGCATTTT.

This clonotype was recorded at least ten times. V gene TRBV6-1 combines with J gene TRBJ2-7, with 10 nucleotides matching TRBD2. V gave up 5 bases and J gave up 2 bases; unmatched junction bases: 3. CDR3 size: 14 residues. The germline CDR1 and CDR2 sequences are MNHNS and SASEGT. The CDR3 protein is CASSRTSGTYEQYF. CDR3 DNA: TGTGCCAGCAGTAGGACTAGCGGTACCTACGAGCAGTACTTC.

Ten or more counts support this clonotype. The chain has TRBV20-1 and TRBJ1-2, with 7 nucleotides matching TRBD1. Germline V gene sequence: CDR1 DFQATT, CDR2 SNEGSKA (reference sequence). V trimming: 6 bases; J trimming: 5 bases; junction bases outside the gene matches: 6. The CDR3 totals 12 residues. The chain's CDR3 is CSALPGGYGYTF. As DNA, the CDR3 is TGCAGTGCCCTCCCAGGGGGATATGGCTACACCTTC.

This clonotype was detected many times. The V call is TRBV20-1, the J call TRBJ2-1, with 9 bases fitting TRBD2. Germline values: CDR1 DFQATT, CDR2 SNEGSKA (reference sequence). V gave up 5 bases and J gave up 3 bases; unmatched junction bases: 5. The CDR3 has 14 amino acids. CDR3 residues: CSARTTSGYNEQFF. The DNA for the CDR3 is TGCAGTGCTCGGACGACTAGCGGCTACAATGAGCAGTTCTTC.

This chain joins TRBV7-9 and TRBJ2-6; no definite D call. CDR3 length: 17 residues. The V gene lost 2 bases and the J gene lost 5 bases, with 16 bases spanning the gap. Per germline, CDR1 SEHNR and CDR2 FQNEAQ (reference sequence). The CDR3: CASSLSDRVNRANVLTF. In DNA form, the CDR3 reads TGTGCCAGCAGCTTATCCGATCGAGTGAATCGGGCCAACGTCCTGACTTTC. Complete variable domain (other parts from reference TRBV7-9 and TRBJ2-6): DTGVSQNPRHKITKRGQNVTFRCDPISEHNRLYWYRQTLGQGPEFLTYFQNEAQLEKSRLLSDRFSAERPKGSFSTLEIQRTEQGDSAMYLCASSLSDRVNRANVLTFGAGSRLTVL.

This sequence joins TRBV29-1 and TRBJ2-7; unclear D gene. CDR1 SQVTM and CDR2 ANQGSEA come from the germline V gene. This CDR3 is 11 amino acids long. The CDR3 DNA sequence: TGCATCATAAGACGGGCCTACGAGCAGTACTTC. It yields the protein CIIRRAYEQYF.

This clonotype was seen ten or more times. The chain combines TRBV3-1 with TRBJ2-3, with 7 bases that match TRBD2. The CDR3 consists of 12 residues. The junction had 3 bases not matched to a gene; V was cut back by 4 bases and J by 8 bases. Germline CDR1 reads LGHDT; CDR2 reads YNNKEL (reference sequence). This CDR3 reads CASSRGGGTQYF. CDR3 in DNA: TGTGCCAGCAGCCGCGGGGGAGGTACGCAGTATTTT.

This clonotype was observed at least ten times. The chain links TRBV6-1 to TRBJ2-3; TRBD1 is a possible D gene (6 bases). CDR3 size: 15 residues. Trimming shortened V by 1 base and J by 3 bases, and 11 bases separated the two germline ends. Germline CDR1 reads MNHNS; CDR2 reads SASEGT. In DNA form, the CDR3 reads TGTGCCAGCAGTGAAGGAGGCAGGGGTACAGATACGCAGTATTTT. This codes for CASSEGGRGTDTQYF.

This clonotype was observed many times. CDR3: CASSLAGGAAWGTEAFF. The CDR3 coding sequence is TGCGCCAGCAGCTTGGCAGGGGGCGCAGCATGGGGCACTGAAGCTTTCTTT. The chain combines TRBV5-1 with TRBJ1-1; 8 nucleotides agree with TRBD1. V gave up 0 bases and J gave up 4 bases; unmatched junction bases: 11. This CDR3 contains 17 residues. CDR1 is SGHRS and CDR2 is YFSETQ in the germline V gene.

A word on this clonotype: Relative to the germline gene, one junction end is altered; a read error may explain this. The chain uses TRBV15 and TRBJ1-1; the D is unclear. The CDR3 sequence is 15 residues long. Germline V gene lookup returns CDR1 LNHNV and CDR2 YYDKDF (reference sequence). For the CDR3, the DNA is TGTGCAACCAGCAGAGACGAGAGACTGGGGACTGAAGCTTTCTTT. Translating gives CATSRDERLGTEAFF.